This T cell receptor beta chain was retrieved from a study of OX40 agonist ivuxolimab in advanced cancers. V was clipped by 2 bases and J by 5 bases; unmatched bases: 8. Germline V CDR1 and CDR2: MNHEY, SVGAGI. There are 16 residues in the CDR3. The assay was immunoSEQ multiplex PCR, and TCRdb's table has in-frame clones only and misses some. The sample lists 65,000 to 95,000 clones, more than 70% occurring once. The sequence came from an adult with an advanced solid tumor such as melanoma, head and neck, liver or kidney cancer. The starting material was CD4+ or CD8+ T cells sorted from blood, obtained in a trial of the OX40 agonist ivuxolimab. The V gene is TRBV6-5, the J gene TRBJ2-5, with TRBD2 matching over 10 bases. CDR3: CASSYTSGRADETQYF. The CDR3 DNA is TGTGCCAGCAGTTACACCAGCGGGAGGGCCGATGAGACCCAGTACTTC.